A single sample is the source of the 25 T cell receptor beta chains below, sequenced in a study of Graves' ophthalmopathy and Graves' hyperthyroidism (dated by TCRdb to about 2018). Sequencing instrument: Illumina HiSeq 2000. For repertoire sequencing, the TCR beta CDR3 regions were amplified from RNA transcripts. HTBI primers and the Qiagen OneStep RT-PCR kit were used in a first-round RT-PCR, which was followed by a second-round multiplex PCR, size selection and purification. The public reads were reanalyzed by TCRdb: fastp trimming at Q25, MiXCR alignment, in-frame beta chains only. Each entry merges the rows of one CDR3 protein and shows their most common DNA and genes. The sample table records just over 600,000 distinct CDR3 sequences; about 20% of these occur just once. The ten largest clones capture more than 5.5% of the sample. The sample was peripheral blood. Source of these receptors: a woman in her late teens or twenties with stable Graves' hyperthyroidism. Some clones in this sample may be carry-over from other donors' samples. Donor details come from another sample of the same person, matched by shared clones.

This clonotype was found a few times. The genes are TRBV28 and TRBJ2-2; 14 bases are shared with TRBD2. After removal of 6 bases from V and 3 bases from J, the junction contained 9 bases not matched to a gene. CDR1 is MDHEN and CDR2 is SYDVKM in the germline V gene. This CDR3 region has 18 residues. The CDR3 loop reads CASSLRLAGGPYTGELFF. The DNA of the CDR3 is TGTGCCAGCAGCCTGCGACTAGCGGGAGGGCCTTACACCGGGGAGCTGTTTTTT.

This clonotype occurred many times. One end of the junction fails to match germline, which may point to a read error. The chain is built from TRBV11-2 and TRBJ2-7; D is perhaps TRBD1 (5 bases). The CDR3 consists of 12 residues. The germline CDR1 and CDR2 sequences are SGHAT and FQNNGV. The CDR3 loop is CASSPGLGVLNF. The CDR3 DNA is TGTGCCAGCAGCCCTGGGCTAGGGGTTTTGAACTTC.

The chain has TRBV29-1 and TRBJ2-5; D unclear. This CDR3 comprises 14 residues. Germline CDR1 SQVTM, CDR2 ANQGSEA. V was cut by 0 bases and J by 3 bases, with 11 bases left in between. The DNA for the CDR3 is TGCAGCGTTGAAGATCGAAAGGGCAAAGAGACCCAGTACTTC. This sequence encodes CSVEDRKGKETQYF. The full variable domain, its missing parts supplied by reference TRBV29-1 and TRBJ2-5, is SAVISQKPSRDICQRGTSLTIQCQVDSQVTMMFWYRQQPGQSLTLIATANQGSEATYESGFVIDKFPISRPNLTFSTLTVSNMSPEDSSIYLCSVEDRKGKETQYFGPGTRLLVL.

The chain employs TRBV6-1 and TRBJ1-6; D perhaps matches TRBD1 (6 bases). Germline V gene sequence: CDR1 MNHNS, CDR2 SASEGT. Between the trimmed V and J ends, which lost 2 bases and 10 bases, there was a span of 15 bases. The CDR3 sequence is 15 residues long. This CDR3 reads CASSERTGFRSPLHF. The CDR3 DNA is TGTGCCAGCAGTGAACGAACAGGGTTCCGATCACCCCTCCACTTT.

This clonotype was detected once. The chain's CDR3 is CASTFRDLQPQHF. In DNA form, the CDR3 reads TGTGCCAGCACCTTCAGGGACCTTCAGCCCCAGCATTTT. V is TRBV12-3 or TRBV12-4 and J is TRBJ1-5; D may be TRBD1 (5 bases). Trimming took off 7 bases at V and 6 bases at J, with 13 bases between the two ends. This CDR3 has 13 amino acids.

This clonotype was seen many times. The chain joins TRBV2 to TRBJ2-7, with D hard to call. V gave up 4 bases and J gave up 4 bases, with 5 bases separating them. The CDR3 is made up of 11 amino acids. Looked up from germline, CDR1 is SNHLY and CDR2 is FYNNEI. In DNA, the CDR3 is TGTGCCAGCAGTGTAAAGTACGAGCAGTACTTC. It yields the protein CASSVKYEQYF.

Many counts were recorded for this clonotype. V and J are TRBV6-1 and TRBJ2-7; D is possibly TRBD1 (6 bases). The germline V gene encodes CDR1 MNHNS and CDR2 SASEGT. Trimming cost V 7 bases and J 7 bases, with 17 bases left between them. This CDR3 spans 13 amino acids. This CDR3 reads CASTGDYLREQYF. DNA for the CDR3: TGTGCCAGCACAGGGGATTACCTACGAGAGCAGTACTTC.

The rearrangement joins TRBV7-9 to TRBJ2-7; D gene uncertain. The germline CDR1 and CDR2 sequences are SEHNR and FQNEAQ (reference sequence). This CDR3 has 14 amino acids. V lost 1 base to trimming and J lost 2 bases, with 9 bases between them. The CDR3 here is CASSLEQHPYEQYF. Written as DNA, the CDR3 is TGTGCCAGCAGCTTAGAACAGCATCCCTACGAGCAGTACTTC.

This clonotype has ten or more counts. CDR3 sequence: CSARRDRNQPQHF. The CDR3 bases are TGCAGTGCTAGACGAGACAGAAATCAGCCCCAGCATTTT. The rearrangement links TRBV20-1 to TRBJ1-5; the D gene is possibly TRBD1 (5 bases). V shed 2 bases and J shed 4 bases, with 9 bases lying between them. Per germline, CDR1 DFQATT and CDR2 SNEGSKA (reference sequence). The CDR3 has 13 amino acids.

The V gene is TRBV15, the J gene TRBJ2-5; TRBD1 is a possible D gene (7 bases). The CDR3 runs to 16 residues. Trimming removed 0 bases at V and 3 bases at J, with 14 bases between. CDR1 and CDR2 from the germline V gene are LNHNV and YYDKDF (reference sequence). The CDR3 sequence is CATSRDRGQGEETQYF. The DNA for the CDR3 is TGTGCCACCAGCAGAGATCGGGGGCAGGGGGAAGAGACCCAGTACTTC. The full variable domain, completed using reference TRBV15 and TRBJ2-5, is DAMVIQNPRYQVTQFGKPVTLSCSQTLNHNVMYWYQQKSSQAPKLLFHYYDKDFNNEADTPDNFQSRRPNTSFCFLDIRSPGLGDTAMYLCATSRDRGQGEETQYFGPGTRLLVL.

The chain has TRBV12-3 or TRBV12-4 and TRBJ1-1; D is possibly TRBD1 (5 bases). Trimming removed 3 bases from V and 0 bases from J, with 8 bases in between. The CDR3 covers 14 residues. CDR3 sequence: CASSFEGLNTEAFF. In nucleotides, the CDR3 is TGTGCCAGCAGTTTTGAGGGACTGAACACTGAAGCTTTCTTT.

This clonotype was detected ten times or more. J is TRBJ2-5 and V is TRBV20-1, with a possible D match to TRBD2 (6 bases). The germline V and J ends were trimmed by 2 bases and 1 base, with 11 bases remaining between them. Germline V gene sequence: CDR1 DFQATT, CDR2 SNEGSKA (reference sequence). The CDR3 sequence is 14 residues long. CDR3 in amino acids: CSARPGLPQETQYF. The CDR3 DNA reads as TGCAGTGCTAGACCGGGACTTCCCCAAGAGACCCAGTACTTC.

The chain combines TRBV13 with TRBJ1-2; no definite D call. The V gene's germline CDR1 is PRHDT and CDR2 FYEKMQ (reference sequence). CDR3 length: 15 amino acids. The V end was cut by 1 base, the J end by 7 bases, with 16 bases between. The CDR3 DNA sequence: TGTGCCAGCAGCTTAGAGGGAGCCAGATCTTTTGGCTACACCTTC. Its translation is CASSLEGARSFGYTF.

This clonotype was found many times. This chain joins TRBV6-1 and TRBJ1-1, with D possibly being TRBD1 (5 bases). V gave up 6 bases and J gave up 1 base, with 15 bases separating them. Looked up from germline, CDR1 is MNHNS and CDR2 is SASEGT. The CDR3 contains 15 residues. CDR3 amino acids: CASSPWGRSNTEAFF. CDR3 sequence (DNA): TGTGCCAGCAGCCCTTGGGGACGGTCGAACACTGAAGCTTTCTTT.

This clonotype showed up just a few times. The genes are TRBV7-3 and TRBJ2-2; no reliable D call. This CDR3 is built from 17 residues. Trimming cost V 3 bases and J 4 bases, with 18 bases left between them. Germline loops: CDR1 SGHTA, CDR2 FQGTGA. The DNA for the CDR3 is TGTGCCAGCAGCTTTCTACCGACTCAACGTGGCACCGGGGAGCTGTTTTTT. Protein product: CASSFLPTQRGTGELFF.

This clonotype was picked up many times. V is TRBV7-2 and J is TRBJ1-5, with 8 bases identical to TRBD1. V dropped 5 bases and J dropped 3; count of bases not matched to a gene: 6. The CDR3 is 15 amino acids. Germline V lookup: CDR1 SGHTA, CDR2 FQGNSA. As DNA, the CDR3 is TGTGCCAGCAGCCGACAGGGGATCCCCAATCAGCCCCAGCATTTT. This sequence encodes CASSRQGIPNQPQHF.

This clonotype was observed many times. V and J are TRBV5-1 and TRBJ2-7, with 8 bases lining up with TRBD2. The ends lost 0 bases at V and 0 bases at J; junction bases unmatched: 5. The germline V gene encodes CDR1 SGHRS and CDR2 YFSETQ. The CDR3 sequence is 16 residues long. CDR3 sequence reads: CASSLGGAGDSYEQYF. CDR3 nucleotides: TGCGCCAGCAGCTTGGGTGGAGCGGGGGACTCCTACGAGCAGTACTTC. Full variable domain (missing parts from reference TRBV5-1 and TRBJ2-7): KAGVTQTPRYLIKTRGQQVTLSCSPISGHRSVSWYQQTPGQGLQFLFEYFSETQRNKGNFPGRFSGRQFSNSRSEMNVSTLELGDSALYLCASSLGGAGDSYEQYFGPGTRLTVT.

This clonotype has more than one count but fewer than ten. A single base separates this from a much larger clone, so it may be a read error. J is TRBJ2-7 and V is TRBV27, with D uncertain. The CDR3 is made up of 14 amino acids. V dropped 4 bases and J dropped 3 bases, with 13 bases sitting between them. Germline CDR1 is MNHEY and CDR2 is SMNVEV (reference sequence). The chain's CDR3 is CASSWTGVVYEQYF. CDR3 nucleotide sequence: TGTGCCAGCAGTTGGACGGGTGTAGTCTACGAGCAGTACTTC.

This clonotype has ten or more counts. This chain joins TRBV30 and TRBJ2-7, with D possibly TRBD1 on 6 matching bases. The CDR3 extends over 13 amino acids. Germline CDR1 GTSNPN, CDR2 SVGIG (reference sequence). With 4 bases removed from V and 4 bases from J, the gap between germline ends came to 14 bases. CDR3 protein: CAWTRLQGYEQYF. The CDR3, as DNA: TGTGCCTGGACCAGACTACAGGGTTACGAGCAGTACTTC.

This clonotype was seen ten or more times. The chain couples TRBV6-1 to TRBJ2-7, with 15 bases aligning to TRBD2. CDR3 length: 18 residues. V trimming: 1 base; J trimming: 5 bases; junction bases outside the gene matches: 9. CDR1 and CDR2 (germline): MNHNS, SASEGT. CDR3 DNA sequence: TGTGCCAGCAGTGAAGACGGACTAGCGGGGGGGCTGTGGAACGAGCAGTACTTC. This translates into CASSEDGLAGGLWNEQYF.

This clonotype was seen repeatedly, ten times or more. The rearrangement joins TRBV6-1 to TRBJ1-2; D call uncertain. This CDR3 is 15 amino acids long. From germline, CDR1 is MNHNS and CDR2 SASEGT. The germline V and J ends were trimmed by 8 bases and 2 bases, with 18 bases remaining between them. CDR3 nucleotide sequence: TGTGCCAGCGCGCGACCCCTCGGGAAGAACTATGGCTACACCTTC. As protein: CASARPLGKNYGYTF.

This clonotype was seen many times. The chain couples TRBV29-1 to TRBJ1-2; D not certain. Trimming shortened V by 4 bases and J by 3 bases, and 15 bases separated the two germline ends. The CDR3 contains 14 residues. CDR1 and CDR2 from the germline V gene are SQVTM and ANQGSEA. In nucleotides, the CDR3 is TGCAGCGTTGTGGTGGTAGGGAAGGACTATGGCTACACCTTC. Its translation: CSVVVVGKDYGYTF.

This clonotype was seen at least ten times. J is TRBJ2-5 and V is TRBV12-3 or TRBV12-4; 7 bases are shared with TRBD2. V lost 5 bases, J lost 1 base, and 4 bases stayed unmatched. CDR3 length equals 14 residues. The CDR3 here is CASSGGGTQETQYF. The CDR3, as DNA: TGTGCCAGCAGTGGGGGAGGGACCCAAGAGACCCAGTACTTC.

This clonotype was observed a few times. A read error may be the cause here, since a much bigger clone is one base away. CDR3 residues: CASSEATAPNTEACF. In DNA, the CDR3 is TGTGCCAGCAGTGAAGCAACAGCCCCGAACACTGAAGCTTGCTTT. The J gene is TRBJ1-1, the V gene TRBV2; unclear D gene. This CDR3 contains 15 residues. Germline-derived CDR1 and CDR2 are SNHLY and FYNNEI. Looking up the rest from reference TRBV2 and TRBJ1-1 gives the full variable domain: EPEVTQTPSHQVTQMGQEVILRCVPISNHLYFYWYRQILGQKVEFLVSFYNNEISEKSEIFDDQFSVERPDGSNFTLKIRSTKLEDSAMYFCASSEATAPNTEACFGQGTRLTVV.

Remarks on this clonotype: This sequence may be a read error, since a much larger clone differs from it by one base. The V gene is TRBV6-4, the J gene TRBJ2-2; TRBD1 matches 8 bases. CDR1 is MRHNA and CDR2 is SNTAGT in the germline V gene. This CDR3 comprises 14 residues. The CDR3 sequence is CASSDDRGSGELCF. DNA for the CDR3: TGTGCCAGCAGTGACGACAGGGGATCCGGGGAGCTGTGTTTT.